This T cell receptor beta chain came from a study of CD8+CD57+ T cells in acquired aplastic anemia. The overall study: Average DNA yield from sorted CD4+ and CD8+ cells was around 3.2 ug. An average of roughly 10 million reads for CD4+ cells was obtained from healthy donors. Study-level points and caveats: Between patients and controls, 25 to 30 CD8+ CDR3 sequences were found in common. Patient and control CD8+ Simpson's diversity was not significantly different.

Investigators profiled TCR beta VDJ and CDR3 from genomic DNA template. MiXCR, applied by TCRdb to the reads, yields one record per CDR3 protein. This table has around 400,000 distinct CDR3 sequences, about two thirds appearing once. CDR1 and CDR2 (germline): SGHVS, FQNEAQ. The CDR3 runs to 16 residues. V lost 3 bases, J lost 4 bases, and 15 bases lay in between. About this clonotype: Antigen: not known.

The sequencing input was sorted CD4+, CD8+, or CD8+CD57+ T cells (not recorded which) from PBMCs. The receptor's source is a human donor in good health, serving as a control. V and J are TRBV7-8 and TRBJ2-2, with D perhaps matching TRBD2 (6 bases). The DNA of the CDR3 is TGTGCCAGCAGCTTGGCGGGGTGGCGAGTCACCGGGGAGCTGTTTTTT. Translating it yields CASSLAGWRVTGELFF.